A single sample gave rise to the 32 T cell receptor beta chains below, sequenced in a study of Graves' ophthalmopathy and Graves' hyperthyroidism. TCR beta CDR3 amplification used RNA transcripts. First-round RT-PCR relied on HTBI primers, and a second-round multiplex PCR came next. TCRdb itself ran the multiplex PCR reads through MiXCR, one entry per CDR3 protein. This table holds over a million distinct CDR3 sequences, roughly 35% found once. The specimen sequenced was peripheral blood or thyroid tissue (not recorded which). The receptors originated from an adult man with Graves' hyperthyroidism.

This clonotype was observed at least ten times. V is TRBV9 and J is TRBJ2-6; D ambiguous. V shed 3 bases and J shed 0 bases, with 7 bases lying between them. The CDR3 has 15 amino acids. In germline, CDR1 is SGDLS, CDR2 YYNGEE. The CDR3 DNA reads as TGTGCCAGCAGCGACCTCACCTCTGGGGCCAACGTCCTGACTTTC. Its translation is CASSDLTSGANVLTF.

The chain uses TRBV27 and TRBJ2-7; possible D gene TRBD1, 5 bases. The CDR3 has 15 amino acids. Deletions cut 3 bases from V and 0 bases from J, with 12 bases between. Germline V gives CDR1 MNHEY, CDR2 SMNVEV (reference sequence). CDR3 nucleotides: TGTGCCAGCAGTTTCCCTTCACAGGTCTCCTACGAGCAGTACTTC. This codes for CASSFPSQVSYEQYF.

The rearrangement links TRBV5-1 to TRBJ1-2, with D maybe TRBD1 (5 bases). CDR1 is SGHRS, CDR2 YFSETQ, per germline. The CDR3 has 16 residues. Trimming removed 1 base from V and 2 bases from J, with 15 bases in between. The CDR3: CASSLSGTKLNYGYTF. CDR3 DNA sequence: TGCGCCAGCAGCTTGTCAGGGACTAAGCTAAACTATGGCTACACCTTC.

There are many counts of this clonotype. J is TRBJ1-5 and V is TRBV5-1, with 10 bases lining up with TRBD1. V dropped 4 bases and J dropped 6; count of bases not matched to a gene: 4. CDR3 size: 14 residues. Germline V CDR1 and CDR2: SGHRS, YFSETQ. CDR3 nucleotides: TGCGCCAGCAGCGCGGACAGGGGGAGTCAGCCCCAGCATTTT. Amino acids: CASSADRGSQPQHF.

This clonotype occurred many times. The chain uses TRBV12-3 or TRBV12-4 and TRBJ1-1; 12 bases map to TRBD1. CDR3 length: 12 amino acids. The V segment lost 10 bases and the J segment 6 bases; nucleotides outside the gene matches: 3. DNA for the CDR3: TGTGCCACCGGGACAGGGGGCTCTGAAGCTTTCTTT. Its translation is CATGTGGSEAFF.

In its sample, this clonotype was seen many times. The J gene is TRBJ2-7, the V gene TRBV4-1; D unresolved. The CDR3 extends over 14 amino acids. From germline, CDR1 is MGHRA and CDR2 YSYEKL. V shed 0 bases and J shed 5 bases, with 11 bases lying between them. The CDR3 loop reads CASSQERRSDEQYF. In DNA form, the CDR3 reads TGCGCCAGCAGCCAAGAACGGCGGTCTGACGAGCAGTACTTC.

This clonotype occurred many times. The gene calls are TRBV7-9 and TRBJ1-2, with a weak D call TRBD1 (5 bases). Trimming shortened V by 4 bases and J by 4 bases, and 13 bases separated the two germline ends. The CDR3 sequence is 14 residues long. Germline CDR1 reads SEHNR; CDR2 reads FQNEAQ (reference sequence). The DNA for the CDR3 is TGTGCCAGCAGCTCGCACCCAGGGTTCTATGGCTACACCTTC. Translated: CASSSHPGFYGYTF.

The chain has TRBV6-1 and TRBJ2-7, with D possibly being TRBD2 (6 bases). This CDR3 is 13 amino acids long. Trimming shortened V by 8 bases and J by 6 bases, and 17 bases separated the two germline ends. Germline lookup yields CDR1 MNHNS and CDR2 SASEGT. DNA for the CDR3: TGTGCCAGCTGGCCGTTGGACGGGGGCGAGCAGTACTTC. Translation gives CASWPLDGGEQYF.

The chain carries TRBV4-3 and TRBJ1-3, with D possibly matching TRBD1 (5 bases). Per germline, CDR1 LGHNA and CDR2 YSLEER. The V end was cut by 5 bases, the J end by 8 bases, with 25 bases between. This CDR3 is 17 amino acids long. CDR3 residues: CASSEGPTGALGYTIYF. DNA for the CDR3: TGCGCCAGCAGCGAAGGGCCGACCGGGGCCCTAGGATACACCATATATTTT.

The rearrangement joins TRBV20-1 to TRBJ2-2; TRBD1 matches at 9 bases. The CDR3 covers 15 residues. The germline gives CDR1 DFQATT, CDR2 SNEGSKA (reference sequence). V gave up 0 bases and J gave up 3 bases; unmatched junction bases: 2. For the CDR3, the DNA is TGCAGTGCTAGAGAGGGGACAGGGCACACCGGGGAGCTGTTTTTT. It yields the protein CSAREGTGHTGELFF.

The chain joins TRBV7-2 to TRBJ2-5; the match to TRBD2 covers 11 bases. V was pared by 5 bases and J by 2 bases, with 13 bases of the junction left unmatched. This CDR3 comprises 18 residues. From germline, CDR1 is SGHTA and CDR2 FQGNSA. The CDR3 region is CASSAEIAGGPIQETQYF. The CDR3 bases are TGTGCCAGCAGCGCAGAGATAGCGGGAGGGCCGATACAAGAGACCCAGTACTTC.

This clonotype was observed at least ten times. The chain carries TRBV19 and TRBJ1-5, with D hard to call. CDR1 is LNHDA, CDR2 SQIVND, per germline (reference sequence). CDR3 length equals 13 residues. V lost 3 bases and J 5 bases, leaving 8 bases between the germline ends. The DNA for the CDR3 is TGTGCCAGTAGTATCGTCTTAGATCAGCCCCAGCATTTT. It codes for CASSIVLDQPQHF.

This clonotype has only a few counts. This CDR3 is CASSYLSATNEKLFF. CDR3 sequence (DNA): TGTGCCAGCAGTTACCTTTCCGCAACTAATGAAAAACTGTTTTTT. The chain uses TRBV6-5 and TRBJ1-4; D not resolved. The CDR3 has 15 residues. The germline V and J ends were trimmed by 2 bases and 0 bases, with 7 bases remaining between them. Germline CDR1 and CDR2: MNHEY and SVGAGI.

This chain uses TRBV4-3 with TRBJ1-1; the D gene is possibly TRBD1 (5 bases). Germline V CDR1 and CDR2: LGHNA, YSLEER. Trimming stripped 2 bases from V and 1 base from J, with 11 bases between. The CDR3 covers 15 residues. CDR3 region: CASSQNRGRNTEAFF. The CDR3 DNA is TGCGCCAGCAGCCAAAATCGGGGGAGGAACACTGAAGCTTTCTTT.

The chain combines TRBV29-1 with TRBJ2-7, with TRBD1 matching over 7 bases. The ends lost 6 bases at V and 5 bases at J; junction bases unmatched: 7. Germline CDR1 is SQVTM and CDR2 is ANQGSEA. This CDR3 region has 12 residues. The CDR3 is CSVIRGQHEQYF. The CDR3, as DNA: TGCAGCGTGATAAGGGGGCAGCACGAGCAGTACTTC.

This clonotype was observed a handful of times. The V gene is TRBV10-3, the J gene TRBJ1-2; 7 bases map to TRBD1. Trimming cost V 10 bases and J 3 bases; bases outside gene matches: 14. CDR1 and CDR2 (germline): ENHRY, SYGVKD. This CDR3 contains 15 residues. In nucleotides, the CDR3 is TGTGCCAGCTTCGTGAGGGGGCTCGGCTACTATGGCTACACCTTC. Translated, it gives CASFVRGLGYYGYTF.

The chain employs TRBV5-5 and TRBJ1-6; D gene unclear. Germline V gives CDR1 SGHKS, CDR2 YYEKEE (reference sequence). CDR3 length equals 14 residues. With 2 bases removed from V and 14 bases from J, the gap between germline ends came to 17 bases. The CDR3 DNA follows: TGTGCCAGCAGCTTAGGGCAGCTTAACGTGGCCCTCCACTTT. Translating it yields CASSLGQLNVALHF.

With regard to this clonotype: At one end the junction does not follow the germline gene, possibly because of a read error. In nucleotides, the CDR3 is TGTACCAGCACCCGGACCGGGGAGCCCCAGCATTTT. Translating gives CTSTRTGEPQHF. The chain is built from TRBV25-1 and TRBJ1-5; D not certain. In germline, CDR1 is MGHDK, CDR2 SYGVNS. This CDR3 is 12 amino acids long.

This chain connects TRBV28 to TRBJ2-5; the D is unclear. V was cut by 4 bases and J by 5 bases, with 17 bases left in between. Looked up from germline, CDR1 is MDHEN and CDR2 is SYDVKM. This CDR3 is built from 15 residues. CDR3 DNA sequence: TGTGCCAGCAGTTCGCCAGGACGAGAGCAGGAGACCCAGTACTTC. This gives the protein CASSSPGREQETQYF.

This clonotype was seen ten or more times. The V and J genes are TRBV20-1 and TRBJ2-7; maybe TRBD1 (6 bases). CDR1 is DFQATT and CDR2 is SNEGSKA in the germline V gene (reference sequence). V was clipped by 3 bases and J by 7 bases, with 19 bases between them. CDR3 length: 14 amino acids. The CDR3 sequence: CSARIGTRPEEQYF. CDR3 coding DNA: TGCAGTGCTAGGATCGGGACAAGACCTGAGGAGCAGTACTTC.

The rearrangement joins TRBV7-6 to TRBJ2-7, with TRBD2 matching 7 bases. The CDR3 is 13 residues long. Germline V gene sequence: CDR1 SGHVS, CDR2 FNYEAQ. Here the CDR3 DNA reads TGTGCTAGCGGTCTCACGGGGGGATACGAGCAGTACTTC. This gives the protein CASGLTGGYEQYF.

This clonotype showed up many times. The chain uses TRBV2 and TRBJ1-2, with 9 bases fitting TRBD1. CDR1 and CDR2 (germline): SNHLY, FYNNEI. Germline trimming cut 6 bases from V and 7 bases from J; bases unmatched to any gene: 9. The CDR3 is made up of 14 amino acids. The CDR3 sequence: CASRPGQGQSGYTF. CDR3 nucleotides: TGTGCCAGCAGACCGGGACAGGGCCAATCTGGCTACACCTTC.

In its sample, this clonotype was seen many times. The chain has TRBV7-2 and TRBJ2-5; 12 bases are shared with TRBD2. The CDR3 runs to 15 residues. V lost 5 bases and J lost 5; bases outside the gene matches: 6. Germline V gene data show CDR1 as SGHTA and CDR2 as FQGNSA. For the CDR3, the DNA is TGTGCCAGCAGCCCTAGCGGGGGGGCCCGGGAGACCCAGTACTTC. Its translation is CASSPSGGARETQYF.

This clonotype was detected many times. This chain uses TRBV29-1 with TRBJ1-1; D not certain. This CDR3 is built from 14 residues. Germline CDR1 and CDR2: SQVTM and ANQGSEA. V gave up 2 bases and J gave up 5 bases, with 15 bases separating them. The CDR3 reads CSVEKGQTWTEAFF. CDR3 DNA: TGCAGCGTTGAAAAGGGCCAGACTTGGACTGAAGCTTTCTTT.

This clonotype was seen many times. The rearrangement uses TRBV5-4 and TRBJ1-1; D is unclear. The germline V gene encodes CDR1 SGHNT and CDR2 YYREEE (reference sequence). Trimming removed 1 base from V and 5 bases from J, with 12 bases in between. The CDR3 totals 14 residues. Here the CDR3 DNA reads TGTGCCAGCAGCTTGAGCGCTGGATGGACTGAAGCTTTCTTT. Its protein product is CASSLSAGWTEAFF.

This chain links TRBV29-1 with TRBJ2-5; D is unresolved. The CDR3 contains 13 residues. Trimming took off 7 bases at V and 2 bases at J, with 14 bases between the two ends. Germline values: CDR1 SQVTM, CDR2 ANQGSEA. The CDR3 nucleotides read TGCAGCGAAGTGCAGGATACGCAAGAGACCCAGTACTTC. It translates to CSEVQDTQETQYF.

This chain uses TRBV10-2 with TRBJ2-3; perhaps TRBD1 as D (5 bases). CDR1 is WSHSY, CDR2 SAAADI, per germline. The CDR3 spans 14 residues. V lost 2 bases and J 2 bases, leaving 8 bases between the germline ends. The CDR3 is CASSEATVTDTQYF. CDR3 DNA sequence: TGCGCCAGCAGTGAGGCGACAGTCACAGATACGCAGTATTTT.

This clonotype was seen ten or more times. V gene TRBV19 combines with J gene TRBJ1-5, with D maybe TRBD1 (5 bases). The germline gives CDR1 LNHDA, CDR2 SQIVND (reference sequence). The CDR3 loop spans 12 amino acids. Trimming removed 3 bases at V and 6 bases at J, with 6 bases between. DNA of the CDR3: TGTGCCAGTAGTATTCAGGGTCAGCCCCAGCATTTT. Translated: CASSIQGQPQHF.

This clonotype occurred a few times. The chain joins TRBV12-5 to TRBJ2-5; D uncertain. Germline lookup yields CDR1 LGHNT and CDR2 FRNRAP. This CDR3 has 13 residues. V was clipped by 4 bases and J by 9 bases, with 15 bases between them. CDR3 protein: CASGSDEVSSQYF. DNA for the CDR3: TGTGCTAGTGGTTCGGACGAAGTATCCTCCCAGTACTTC. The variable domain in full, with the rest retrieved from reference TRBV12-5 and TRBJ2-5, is DARVTQTPRHKVTEMGQEVTMRCQPILGHNTVFWYRQTMMQGLELLAYFRNRAPLDDSGMPKDRFSAEMPDATLATLKIQPSEPRDSAVYFCASGSDEVSSQYFGPGTRLLVL.

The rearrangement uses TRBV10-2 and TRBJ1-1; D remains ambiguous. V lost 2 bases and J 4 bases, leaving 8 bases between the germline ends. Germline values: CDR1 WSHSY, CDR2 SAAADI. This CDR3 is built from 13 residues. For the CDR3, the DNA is TGCGCCAGCAGTGAGCCGGCGGGCACTGAAGCTTTCTTT. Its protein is CASSEPAGTEAFF.

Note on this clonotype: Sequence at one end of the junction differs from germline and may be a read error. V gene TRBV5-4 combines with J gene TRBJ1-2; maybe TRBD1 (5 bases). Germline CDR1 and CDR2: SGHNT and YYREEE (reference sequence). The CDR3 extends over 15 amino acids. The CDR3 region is CAGSQDSRQGGGYTF. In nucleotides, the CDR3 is TGTGCCGGCAGCCAAGATTCCCGGCAGGGAGGAGGCTACACCTTC.

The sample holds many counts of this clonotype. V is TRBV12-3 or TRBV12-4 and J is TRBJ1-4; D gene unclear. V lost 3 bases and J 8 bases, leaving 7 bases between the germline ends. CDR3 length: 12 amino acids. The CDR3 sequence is CASSFTTEKLFF. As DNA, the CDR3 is TGTGCCAGCAGTTTCACTACAGAAAAACTGTTTTTT.